Given below is one T cell receptor (beta chain) in context. Its antigen is currently unknown. Generation of TCR beta libraries employed quantitative 5'-RACE incorporating molecular barcodes. TCRdb ran MiXCR on the 5' RACE reads and lists one entry per CDR3 protein. This table holds 470,000 or so distinct CDR3 sequences, about 24% found once. The data are from a study of CD8 T cells in ankylosing spondylitis. With V trimmed by 5 bases and J by 0 bases, 6 bases remained unmatched. Germline CDR1 is DFQATT and CDR2 is SNEGSKA (reference sequence). The CDR3 consists of 14 residues. Findings of the study overall: Enrichment of disease-linked clones was reportedly significant in matched ankylosing spondylitis synovial fluid. A motif of 7 or 8 highly homologous TCR beta variants was seen as apparently characteristic of ankylosing spondylitis blood. Certain motif variants had earlier appeared in reactive arthritis synovial fluid and blood.

Input material: blood, either unsorted or a sorted T cell fraction (not recorded which). The receptor was derived from a male donor with ankylosing spondylitis. The chain uses TRBV20-1 and TRBJ2-7; TRBD1 aligns across 8 bases. Here the CDR3 DNA reads TGCAGTGCTGTGGACAGGGTACCCTCCTACGAGCAGTACGTC. It is translated as CSAVDRVPSYEQYV.